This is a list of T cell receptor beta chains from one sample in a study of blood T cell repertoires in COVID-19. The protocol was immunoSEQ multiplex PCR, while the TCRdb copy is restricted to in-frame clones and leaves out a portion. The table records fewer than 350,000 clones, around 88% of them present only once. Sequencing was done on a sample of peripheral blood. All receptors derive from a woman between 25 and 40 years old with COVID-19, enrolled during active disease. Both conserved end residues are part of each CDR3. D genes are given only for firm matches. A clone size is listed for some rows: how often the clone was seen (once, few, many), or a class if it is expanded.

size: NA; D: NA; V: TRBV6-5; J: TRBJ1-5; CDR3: CASRQGEWGNQPQHF; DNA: TGTGCCAGCAGACAGGGCGAATGGGGCAATCAGCCCCAGCATTTT
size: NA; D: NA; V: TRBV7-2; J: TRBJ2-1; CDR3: CASSLARGDSEQFF; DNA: TGTGCCAGCAGCTTAGCCAGGGGGGACAGTGAGCAGTTCTTC
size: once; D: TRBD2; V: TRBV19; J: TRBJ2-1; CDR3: CASSPGGSYNEQFF; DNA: TGTGCCAGTAGTCCGGGGGGGTCGTACAATGAGCAGTTCTTC
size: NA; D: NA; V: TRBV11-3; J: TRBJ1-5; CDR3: CASSLNRNQPQHF; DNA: TGTGCCAGCAGCTTAAACAGAAATCAGCCCCAGCATTTT
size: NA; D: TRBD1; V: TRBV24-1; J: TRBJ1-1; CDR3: CATSDSGTGRTEAFF; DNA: TGTGCCACCAGTGATTCCGGGACAGGACGCACTGAAGCTTTCTTT
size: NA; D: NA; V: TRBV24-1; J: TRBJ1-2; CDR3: CATSDFPDRNGYTF; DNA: TGTGCCACCAGTGATTTTCCGGACAGAAATGGCTACACCTTC
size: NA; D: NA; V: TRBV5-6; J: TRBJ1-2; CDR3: CASSKRTLRVGGYTF; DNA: TGTGCCAGCAGTAAGAGGACCTTGAGGGTTGGAGGCTACACCTTC
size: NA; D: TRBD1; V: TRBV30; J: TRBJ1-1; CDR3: CAWLTGANQNTEAFF; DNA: TGTGCCTGGTTGACAGGGGCCAATCAGAACACTGAAGCTTTCTTT
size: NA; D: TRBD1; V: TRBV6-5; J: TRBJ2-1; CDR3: CASRTTGNRGEQFF; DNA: TGTGCCAGCAGGACGACAGGGAACCGGGGTGAGCAGTTCTTC
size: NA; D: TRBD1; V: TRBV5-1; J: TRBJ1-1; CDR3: CASSWTGDTEAFF; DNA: TGCGCCAGCAGTTGGACAGGGGACACTGAAGCTTTCTTT
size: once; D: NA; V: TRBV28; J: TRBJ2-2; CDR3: CASRRQVANTGELFF; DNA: TGTGCCAGCAGGCGACAGGTCGCGAACACCGGGGAGCTGTTTTTT
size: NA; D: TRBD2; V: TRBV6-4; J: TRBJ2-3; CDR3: CASSAAAGVTDTQYF; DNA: TGTGCCAGCAGTGCCGCAGCGGGAGTCACAGATACGCAGTATTTT
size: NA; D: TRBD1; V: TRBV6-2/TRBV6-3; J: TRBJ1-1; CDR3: CASSNPLDRGGEAFF; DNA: TGTGCCAGCAGTAATCCCCTAGACAGGGGGGGTGAAGCTTTCTTT
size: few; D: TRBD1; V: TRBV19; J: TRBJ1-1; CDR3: CASSRGQLNTEAFF; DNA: TGTGCCAGTAGTAGGGGACAGTTGAACACTGAAGCTTTCTTT
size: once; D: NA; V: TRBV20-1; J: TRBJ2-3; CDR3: CSASSGLGTDTQYF; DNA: TGCAGTGCTAGTAGCGGTCTCGGCACAGATACGCAGTATTTT
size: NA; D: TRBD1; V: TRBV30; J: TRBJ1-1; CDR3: CAWSVKGAWEAFF; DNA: TGTGCCTGGAGTGTAAAGGGGGCCTGGGAAGCTTTCTTT
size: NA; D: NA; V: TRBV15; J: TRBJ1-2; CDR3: CATKPDPGIESYGYTF; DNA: TGTGCCACCAAACCCGACCCGGGAATCGAGAGCTATGGCTACACCTTC
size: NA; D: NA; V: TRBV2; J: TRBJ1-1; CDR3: CASSEREGTEAFF; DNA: TGTGCCAGCAGTGAACGGGAAGGGACTGAAGCTTTCTTT
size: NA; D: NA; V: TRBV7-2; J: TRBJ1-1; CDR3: CASSLSGGYTEAFF; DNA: TGTGCCAGCAGCCTATCGGGGGGGTACACTGAAGCTTTCTTT
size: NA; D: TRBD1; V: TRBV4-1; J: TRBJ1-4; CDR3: CASSQERGTGVEKLFF; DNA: TGCGCCAGCAGCCAAGAGAGGGGGACAGGGGTTGAAAAACTGTTTTTT
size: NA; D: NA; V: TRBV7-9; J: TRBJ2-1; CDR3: CASSPPQGYYEQFF; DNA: TGTGCCAGCAGTCCGCCGCAGGGGTACTATGAGCAGTTCTTC
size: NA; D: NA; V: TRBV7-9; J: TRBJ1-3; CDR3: CASSSPGTLRGNTIYF; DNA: TGTGCCAGCAGCTCCCCAGGAACCCTAAGGGGAAACACCATATATTTT
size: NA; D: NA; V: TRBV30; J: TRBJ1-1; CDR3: CAWSSQPVEAFF; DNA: TGTGCCTGGAGTTCACAGCCGGTTGAAGCTTTCTTT
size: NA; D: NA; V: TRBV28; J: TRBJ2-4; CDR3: CASSTPPGIQYF; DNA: TGTGCCAGCAGTACCCCCCCCGGCATTCAGTACTTC
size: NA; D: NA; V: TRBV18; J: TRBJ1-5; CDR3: CASSPPKGLAGQPQHF; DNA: TGTGCCAGCTCACCACCGAAGGGCTTAGCGGGTCAGCCCCAGCATTTT
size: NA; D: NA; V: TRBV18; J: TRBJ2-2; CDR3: CASSPRRGSLGNTGELFF; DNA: TGTGCCAGCTCCCCACGTCGTGGAAGTCTGGGCAACACCGGGGAGCTGTTTTTT
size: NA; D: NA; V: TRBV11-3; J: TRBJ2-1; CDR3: CASSLVPSIGEQFF; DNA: TGTGCCAGCAGCTTAGTACCATCGATCGGTGAGCAGTTCTTC
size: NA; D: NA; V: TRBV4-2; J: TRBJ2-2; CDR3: CASSQAGAGELFF; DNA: TGTGCCAGCAGCCAAGCCGGGGCCGGGGAGCTGTTTTTT
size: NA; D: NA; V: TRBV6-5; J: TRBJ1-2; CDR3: CATRRTANYGYTF; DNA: TGTGCCACCCGCCGGACAGCTAACTATGGCTACACCTTC
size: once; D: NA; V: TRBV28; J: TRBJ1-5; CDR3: CASSSTEREPNQPQHF; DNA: TGTGCCAGCAGTTCTACCGAGAGGGAACCCAATCAGCCCCAGCATTTT
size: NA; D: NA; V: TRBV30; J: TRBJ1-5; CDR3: CAWSPQQLRPQHF; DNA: TGTGCCTGGAGCCCACAGCAGCTTCGGCCCCAGCATTTT
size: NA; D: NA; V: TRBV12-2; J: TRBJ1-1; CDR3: CASRFRTGTTEAFF; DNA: TGTGCAAGTCGCTTTCGGACAGGGACCACTGAAGCTTTCTTT
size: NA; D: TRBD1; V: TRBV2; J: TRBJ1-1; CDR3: CASSGTGGVSTEAFF; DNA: TGTGCCAGCAGCGGGACAGGGGGCGTTAGCACTGAAGCTTTCTTT
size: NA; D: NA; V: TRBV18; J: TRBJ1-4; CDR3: CASSVDRTNEKLFF; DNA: TGTGCCAGCTCTGTGGACAGAACTAATGAAAAACTGTTTTTT
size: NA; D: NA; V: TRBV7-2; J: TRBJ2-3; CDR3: CASAPEGTDTQYF; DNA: TGTGCCAGCGCCCCCGAGGGCACAGATACGCAGTATTTT
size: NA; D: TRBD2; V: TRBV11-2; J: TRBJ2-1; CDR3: CASRPWQGGTYNEQFF; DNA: TGTGCCAGCAGGCCCTGGCAGGGAGGGACCTACAATGAGCAGTTCTTC
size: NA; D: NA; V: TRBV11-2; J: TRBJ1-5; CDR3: CASSLDFYSNQPQHF; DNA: TGTGCCAGCAGCTTAGACTTTTATAGCAATCAGCCCCAGCATTTT
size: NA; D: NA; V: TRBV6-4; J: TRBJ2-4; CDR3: CASSDSGGAIQYF; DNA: TGTGCCAGCAGTGACTCTGGGGGGGCCATTCAGTACTTC
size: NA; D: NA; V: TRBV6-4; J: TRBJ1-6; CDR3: CASSDSTGAESPLHF; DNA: TGTGCCAGCAGTGACTCGACAGGCGCCGAGTCACCCCTCCACTTT
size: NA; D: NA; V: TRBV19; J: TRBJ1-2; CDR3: CASSISSTGNRYGYTF; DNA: TGTGCCAGTAGTATAAGTAGTACAGGGAACCGGTATGGCTACACCTTC
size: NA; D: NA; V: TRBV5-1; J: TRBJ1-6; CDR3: CASSLGTVLYSPLHF; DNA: TGCGCCAGCAGCTTGGGGACAGTCCTTTACTCACCCCTCCACTTT
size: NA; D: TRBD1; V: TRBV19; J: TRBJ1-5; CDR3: CASSKTGGNSNQPQHF; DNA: TGTGCCAGTAGTAAAACAGGGGGCAATAGCAATCAGCCCCAGCATTTT
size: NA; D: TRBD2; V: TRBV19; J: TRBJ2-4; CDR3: CASSIEGNGLAGEQNIQYF; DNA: TGTGCCAGTAGTATAGAGGGAAACGGACTAGCGGGGGAGCAAAACATTCAGTACTTC
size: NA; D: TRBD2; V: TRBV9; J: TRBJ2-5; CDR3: CASSGTAGRGETQYF; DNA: TGTGCCAGCAGCGGAACGGCGGGGAGGGGAGAGACCCAGTACTTC
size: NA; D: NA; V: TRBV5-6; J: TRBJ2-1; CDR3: CASSRVGNEQFF; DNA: TGTGCCAGCAGCCGGGTCGGGAATGAGCAGTTCTTC
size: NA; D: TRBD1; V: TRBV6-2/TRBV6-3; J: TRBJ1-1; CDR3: CASSYPTQGPMNTEAFF; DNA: TGTGCCAGCAGTTACCCTACACAGGGGCCCATGAACACTGAAGCTTTCTTT
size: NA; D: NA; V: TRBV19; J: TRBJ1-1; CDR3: CASNRPDSTEAFF; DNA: TGTGCCAGTAACCGACCCGACAGCACTGAAGCTTTCTTT
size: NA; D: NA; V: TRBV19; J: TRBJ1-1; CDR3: CASGLGGGGATEAFF; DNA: TGTGCCAGCGGGCTGGGGGGAGGGGGAGCCACTGAAGCTTTCTTT
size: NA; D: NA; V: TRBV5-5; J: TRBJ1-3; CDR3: CASSLSLGGPDTIYF; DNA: TGTGCCAGCAGCCTCTCATTGGGGGGGCCGGACACCATATATTTT
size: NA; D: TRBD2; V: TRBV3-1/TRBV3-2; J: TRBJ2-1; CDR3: CASSPGVAGELGNEQFF; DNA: TGTGCCAGCAGCCCCGGAGTAGCGGGGGAGCTAGGCAATGAGCAGTTCTTC
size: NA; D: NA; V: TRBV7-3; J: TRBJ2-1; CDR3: CASSAGLRGDNEQFF; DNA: TGTGCCAGCAGCGCGGGACTCCGAGGCGACAATGAGCAGTTCTTC
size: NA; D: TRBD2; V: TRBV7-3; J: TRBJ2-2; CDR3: CASSLTGSSGTGELFF; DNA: TGTGCCAGCAGCTTAACGGGGTCTAGCGGCACCGGGGAGCTGTTTTTT
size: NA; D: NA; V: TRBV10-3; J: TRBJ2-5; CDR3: CAISESQGRETQYF; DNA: TGTGCCATCAGTGAGTCCCAGGGAAGAGAGACCCAGTACTTC
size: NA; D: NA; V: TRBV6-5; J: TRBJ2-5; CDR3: CASRGAGAETQYF; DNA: TGTGCCAGTCGCGGGGCGGGGGCGGAGACCCAGTACTTC
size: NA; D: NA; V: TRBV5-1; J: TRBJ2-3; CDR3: CASSPDTQGDTQYF; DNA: TGCGCCAGCAGCCCGGATACTCAGGGGGATACGCAGTATTTT
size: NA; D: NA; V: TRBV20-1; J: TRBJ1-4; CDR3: CSAWGDEKLFF; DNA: TGCAGTGCCTGGGGGGATGAAAAACTGTTTTTT
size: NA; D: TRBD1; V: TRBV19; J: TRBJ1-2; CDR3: CASTHLQGGRIGYTF; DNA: TGTGCCAGTACTCACCTGCAGGGGGGCAGGATTGGCTACACCTTC
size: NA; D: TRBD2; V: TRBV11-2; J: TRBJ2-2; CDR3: CASSFSSGPNTGELFF; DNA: TGTGCCAGCAGCTTCTCTAGCGGCCCGAACACCGGGGAGCTGTTTTTT
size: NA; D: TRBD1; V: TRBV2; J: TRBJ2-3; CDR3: CASSDPDRGGGTNTQYF; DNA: TGTGCCAGCAGTGACCCTGACAGGGGGGGTGGCACAAATACGCAGTATTTT